These 20 T cell receptor beta chains originate from one sample sequenced in a study of cytomegalovirus exposure and HLA in healthy donors. Amplification used 60 Vbeta primers and 13 Jbeta primers. Some clones are missing from TCRdb's copy, which holds only in-frame ones; the method was immunoSEQ multiplex PCR. The sample includes fewer than 110,000 clones, approximately 72% of them seen just once. The sequencing input was PBMCs. These receptors were taken from a middle-aged woman in good health and CMV-seronegative.

The chain has TRBV19 and TRBJ1-1, with D possibly matching TRBD1 (5 bases). The V gene's germline CDR1 is LNHDA and CDR2 SQIVND (reference sequence). CDR3 length: 15 amino acids. V was pared by 6 bases and J by 0 bases, with 14 bases between. CDR3 nucleotides: TGTGCCAGTAGCCCTACACAGGACATGAACACTGAAGCTTTCTTT. It specifies CASSPTQDMNTEAFF.

V is TRBV11-2 and J is TRBJ2-3; D not resolved. The CDR3 runs 15 residues. Trimming shortened V by 1 base and J by 3 bases, and 11 bases separated the two germline ends. Germline V gene sequence: CDR1 SGHAT, CDR2 FQNNGV. In DNA form, the CDR3 reads TGTGCCAGCAGCTTAGTTGCCGGGTATACAGATACGCAGTATTTT. Its translation is CASSLVAGYTDTQYF. The variable domain in full, with the rest retrieved from reference TRBV11-2 and TRBJ2-3, is EAGVAQSPRYKIIEKRQSVAFWCNPISGHATLYWYQQILGQGPKLLIQFQNNGVVDDSQLPKDRFSAERLKGVDSTLKIQPAKLEDSAVYLCASSLVAGYTDTQYFGPGTRLTVL.

The genes are TRBV4-3 and TRBJ2-1; 11 bases are shared with TRBD1. CDR1 is LGHNA, CDR2 YSLEER, per germline. The CDR3 is made up of 14 amino acids. V lost 4 bases, J lost 6 bases, and 2 bases stayed unmatched. This chain's CDR3 is CASSLGQGANEQFF. The CDR3 nucleotides are TGCGCCAGCAGCCTCGGACAGGGGGCCAATGAGCAGTTCTTC.

This clone was seen a few times. One junction end disagrees with the germline gene, perhaps due to a read error. The chain is built from TRBV30 and TRBJ2-7; D is perhaps TRBD2 (5 bases). Germline V gives CDR1 GTSNPN, CDR2 SVGIG (reference sequence). The CDR3 consists of 12 residues. CDR3 sequence (DNA): TGTGCCTGGAGTACCACGGCTAGCTCGAGGTCGTTC. Its protein product is CAWSTTASSRSF.

The chain joins TRBV30 to TRBJ2-7; tentatively, D is TRBD1 (6 bases). Looked up from germline, CDR1 is GTSNPN and CDR2 is SVGIG (reference sequence). The ends were cut back, 3 bases at V and 6 bases at J, with 12 bases in the middle. This CDR3 is 12 amino acids long. CDR3 DNA sequence: TGTGCCTGGAGCGCCACAGGGTCCGAGCAGTACTTC. Residues: CAWSATGSEQYF. The full variable domain, in which reference TRBV30 and TRBJ2-7 provide the parts outside the CDR3, is SQTIHQWPATLVQPVGSPLSLECTVEGTSNPNLYWYRQAAGRGLQLLFYSVGIGQISSEVPQNLSASRPQDRQFILSSKKLLLSDSGFYLCAWSATGSEQYFGPGTRLTVT.

The chain employs TRBV28 and TRBJ1-1, with D perhaps TRBD1 (5 bases). Germline assignment: CDR1 MDHEN and CDR2 SYDVKM. The germline V and J ends were trimmed by 8 bases and 8 bases, with 21 bases remaining between them. This CDR3 spans 14 amino acids. CDR3 nucleotide sequence: TGTGCCAGCGCTTTAACGGGGGGGTACTTAGAAGCTTTCTTT. Residues: CASALTGGYLEAFF.

V usage is TRBV6-5 and J usage is TRBJ1-4; D unclear. Germline CDR1 and CDR2: MNHEY and SVGAGI. V lost 2 bases to trimming and J lost 3 bases, with 13 bases between them. The CDR3 is 16 residues long. The CDR3 protein is CASSYAPRASNEKLFF. CDR3 bases: TGTGCCAGCAGTTACGCCCCGAGGGCGTCTAATGAAAAACTGTTTTTT.

The rearrangement joins TRBV2 to TRBJ1-4; TRBD1 matches at 8 bases. Germline V gene data show CDR1 as SNHLY and CDR2 as FYNNEI. V was pared by 3 bases and J by 6 bases, with 3 bases of the junction left unmatched. The CDR3 is 14 amino acids. The CDR3 DNA reads as TGTGCCAGCAGTGATCGGACAGGGTATGAAAAACTGTTTTTT. Translation gives CASSDRTGYEKLFF.

In this sample, this clone turned up a few times. The J gene is TRBJ2-7, the V gene TRBV4-2; TRBD2 might be the D (7 bases). CDR3 length: 16 amino acids. In germline, CDR1 is LGHNA, CDR2 YNFKEQ. V was pared by 0 bases and J by 4 bases, with 16 bases between. The CDR3: CASSQEGGGKKYEQYF. The DNA of the CDR3 is TGTGCCAGCAGCCAAGAGGGGGGGGGCAAGAAATACGAGCAGTACTTC.

The chain combines TRBV15 with TRBJ2-5; no clear D. The germline CDR1 and CDR2 sequences are LNHNV and YYDKDF (reference sequence). This CDR3 region has 11 residues. V lost 4 bases and J lost 4, with 4 bases in between. The CDR3 region has the DNA TGTGCCACCAGCACGGGAGAGACCCAGTACTTC. This encodes CATSTGETQYF.

The chain couples TRBV5-1 to TRBJ2-3; 8 nucleotides line up with TRBD2. The germline V gene has CDR1 SGHRS and CDR2 YFSETQ. J lost 1 base, V lost 9 bases, and 7 bases had no gene match. The CDR3 runs 14 residues. Here the CDR3 reads CAINGRVGTDTQYF. For the CDR3, the DNA is TGCGCCATCAACGGGAGGGTCGGCACAGATACGCAGTATTTT.

In its sample, this clone was seen once. The chain's CDR3 is CASSYRGNGVTQYF. The CDR3, as DNA: TGTGCCAGCAGTTACAGGGGAAACGGCGTGACCCAGTACTTC. The V and J genes are TRBV6-5 and TRBJ2-5; D might be TRBD1 (5 bases). V lost 2 bases and J lost 7, with 14 bases in between. The CDR3 totals 14 residues. The germline CDR1 and CDR2 sequences are MNHEY and SVGAGI.

The V and J genes are TRBV29-1 and TRBJ1-5; 10 bases match TRBD1. Germline CDR1 and CDR2: SQVTM and ANQGSEA. With 0 bases clipped from V and 0 bases from J, the junction kept 2 bases outside the gene matches. This CDR3 comprises 16 residues. DNA for the CDR3: TGCAGCGTTGAAGAGGGGACAGGGGATAGCAATCAGCCCCAGCATTTT. Its protein is CSVEEGTGDSNQPQHF. The full variable domain, rest sourced from reference TRBV29-1 and TRBJ1-5, is SAVISQKPSRDICQRGTSLTIQCQVDSQVTMMFWYRQQPGQSLTLIATANQGSEATYESGFVIDKFPISRPNLTFSTLTVSNMSPEDSSIYLCSVEEGTGDSNQPQHFGDGTRLSIL.

This clone was seen only a few times. The CDR3 is CASRGQGLYEQYF. CDR3 bases: TGTGCCAGCAGAGGGCAGGGACTGTACGAGCAGTACTTC. The chain links TRBV28 to TRBJ2-7, with D maybe TRBD2 (6 bases). This CDR3 has 13 amino acids. The V gene's germline CDR1 is MDHEN and CDR2 SYDVKM. Trimming stripped 6 bases from V and 4 bases from J, with 13 bases between.

The chain combines TRBV28 with TRBJ2-3, with 7 bases lining up with TRBD2. Germline V gene data show CDR1 as MDHEN and CDR2 as SYDVKM. The CDR3 consists of 14 residues. V trimming: 6 bases; J trimming: 2 bases; junction bases outside the gene matches: 5. CDR3 nucleotides: TGTGCCAGCAGGTGGGGGGGACTCACAGATACGCAGTATTTT. This translates into CASRWGGLTDTQYF.

This clone was counted only a few times. The V gene is TRBV10-3, the J gene TRBJ2-1; D not resolved. Per the germline V gene, CDR1 is ENHRY and CDR2 is SYGVKD. This CDR3 contains 17 residues. Trimming cost V 3 bases and J 0 bases, with 15 bases left between them. CDR3: CAISDAHLPSSYNEQFF. The CDR3 DNA reads as TGTGCCATCAGTGATGCGCATCTACCAAGCTCCTACAATGAGCAGTTCTTC.

This clone is medium-sized (0.01 to 0.1%) by share. J is TRBJ2-7 and V is TRBV2, with 10 positions matching TRBD1. V gave up 6 bases and J gave up 2 bases; unmatched junction bases: 4. Germline V gives CDR1 SNHLY, CDR2 FYNNEI. The CDR3 is made up of 14 amino acids. DNA of the CDR3: TGTGCCAGCAGATGGGACAGGGGAACCTACGAGCAGTACTTC. Encoded protein: CASRWDRGTYEQYF.

The rearrangement links TRBV6-5 to TRBJ2-1; 7 positions match TRBD2. This CDR3 is built from 16 residues. Per the germline V gene, CDR1 is MNHEY and CDR2 is SVGAGI. Losses at the gene ends were 1 base for V and 1 base for J; bases not matched to a gene: 4. The CDR3 coding sequence is TGTGCCAGCAGTTACTATACTAGCGTTTCCTACAATGAGCAGTTCTTC. It codes for CASSYYTSVSYNEQFF.

This clone was seen only once. V gene TRBV30 combines with J gene TRBJ2-4, with 10 bases fitting TRBD1. This CDR3 is built from 18 residues. Germline V gene sequence: CDR1 GTSNPN, CDR2 SVGIG (reference sequence). Trimming cost V 1 base and J 10 bases; bases outside gene matches: 19. Written as DNA, the CDR3 is TGTGCCTGGAGTGACGGACCGGACAGGGGGAGATGGGTCGAAATTCAGTACTTC. The encoded protein is CAWSDGPDRGRWVEIQYF.

The chain joins TRBV30 to TRBJ2-3; TRBD1 is a possible D gene (5 bases). This CDR3 is 13 amino acids long. Deletions cut 4 bases from V and 6 bases from J, with 14 bases between. Germline-derived CDR1 and CDR2 are GTSNPN and SVGIG (reference sequence). CDR3 protein: CAWKVGPWDTQYF. The CDR3 coding sequence is TGTGCCTGGAAAGTGGGGCCATGGGATACGCAGTATTTT.